This T cell receptor (beta chain) originates from a study of breast tumors, draining lymph nodes, adjacent tissues (dated by TCRdb to 2016 to 2017). Regarding the research as a whole: Breast cancer patients provided tumor, adjacent nontumor tissue and axillary lymph nodes, and the study compared the TCR beta repertoires across these three sources. The study aimed to assess the relationships and possible T-cell exchange between tumor, surrounding tissue and draining lymph node repertoires in human breast cancer.

The germline V gene (reference sequence) supplies CDR1 SEHNR and CDR2 FQNEAQ. Between the V and J ends, shortened by 6 bases and 6 bases respectively, the junction contains 15 bases. Measured from the cysteine to the phenylalanine, the CDR3 is 14 residues long. Only the CDR3 DNA is retained, 42 bases long and in frame from the first base. The sequencer listed for this sample is Illumina HiSeq 2000. TCR beta chain libraries were generated through multiplex PCR amplification. The amplified TCR beta chain products were analyzed by high-throughput sequencing. The public reads were reprocessed in TCRdb via fastp at Q25 and MiXCR, keeping in-frame beta chains. Under each unique CDR3 protein, matching rows form one entry showing the most common genes and DNA. For this sample the table gives some 15,000 distinct CDR3 sequences, of which just over 70% were detected only once. Jointly, the top ten make up about two fifths of the sample.

This clonotype was observed a single time. Its antigen target is currently unknown. No base quality values were provided; no much bigger clone lies one nucleotide off. One read alone is weak evidence. The adjacent samples were made up of nontumor breast tissue around the tumor. Overall results and qualifications from the work: Rather than being directly demonstrated, the conclusion that tumor T cells originate in lymph nodes was presented as consistent with a hypothesis. The data were considered consistent with most tumor T cells being derived from the lymph node and subsequently expanding within tumor tissue. In luminal-like breast cancer, tumor and nontumor tissue repertoires resembled each other significantly more than in basal-like breast cancer. Tumor T-cell repertoires showed less diversity than lymph node repertoires and more diversity than nontumor tissue repertoires, and tumor T-cell repertoires showed preferential V and J gene usage.

The sequenced sample consisted of tumor-adjacent breast tissue. This chain is built from TRBV7-9 and TRBJ2-1; the D gene is possibly TRBD2, with 6 bases matching. The sequence came from a female donor with breast cancer. Some clones in this sample may be carry-over from other donors' samples. The CDR3: CASRIAEGSNEQFF. Read as DNA, the sequence is TGTGCCAGCAGGATAGCGGAGGGAAGCAATGAGCAGTTCTTC.